Listed here are 20 T cell receptor beta chains from one sample, sequenced in a study of shared clonotypes between healthy human individuals. Using immunoSEQ multiplex PCR, the repertoire was profiled, and TCRdb retains in-frame clones only, with some absent. The sample has 2,500,000 or so clones; 85% to 95% are singletons. The sequenced material came from naive CD4+ T cells from PBMCs. Documented subset: CD45RA+ positively selected. Receptors were obtained from a man aged 18 to 30 in good health. Some clones in this sample may be carry-over from other donors' samples.

The chain couples TRBV7-3 to TRBJ2-2; D may be TRBD2 (5 bases). V gave up 4 bases and J gave up 5 bases, with 14 bases separating them. Germline loops: CDR1 SGHTA, CDR2 FQGTGA. There are 15 residues in the CDR3. The CDR3 nucleotides are TGTGCCAGCAGCTCCTTGGGTGAGGGAACCGGGGAGCTGTTTTTT. Translating gives CASSSLGEGTGELFF.

The rearrangement joins TRBV29-1 to TRBJ2-3; D is perhaps TRBD2 (5 bases). The CDR3 has 15 amino acids. CDR1 SQVTM and CDR2 ANQGSEA come from the germline V gene. Between the trimmed V and J ends, which lost 4 bases and 4 bases, there was a span of 18 bases. The chain's CDR3 is CSVVLLDGISDTQYF. CDR3 nucleotide sequence: TGCAGCGTTGTTCTGCTAGACGGGATCTCAGATACGCAGTATTTT.

This clone was seen once. V is TRBV28 and J is TRBJ1-1; 7 positions match TRBD1. CDR1 and CDR2 (germline): MDHEN, SYDVKM. The CDR3 is made up of 14 amino acids. V dropped 8 bases and J dropped 6; count of bases not matched to a gene: 12. CDR3 bases: TGTGCCAGCGGCCAGGGGGATCCCTATGCTGAAGCTTTCTTT. The encoded protein is CASGQGDPYAEAFF.

This chain joins TRBV7-2 and TRBJ2-7; D is perhaps TRBD2 (6 bases). Germline-derived CDR1 and CDR2 are SGHTA and FQGNSA. The CDR3 is made up of 16 amino acids. V lost 1 base, J lost 4 bases, and 17 bases lay in between. The CDR3 is CASSLVGTYPAYEQYF. In DNA form, the CDR3 reads TGTGCCAGCAGCTTAGTGGGGACTTATCCCGCGTACGAGCAGTACTTC.

As to this clone: Within the sample, other DNA sequences also encode this same CDR3. The chain employs TRBV5-1 and TRBJ2-5; D ambiguous. CDR1 is SGHRS and CDR2 is YFSETQ in the germline V gene. There are 13 residues in the CDR3. Trimming took off 0 bases at V and 3 bases at J, with 6 bases between the two ends. The CDR3 is CASSLGGKETQYF. CDR3 in DNA: TGCGCCAGCAGCTTGGGCGGAAAAGAGACCCAGTACTTC.

This clone was recorded only once. The chain carries TRBV7-9 and TRBJ2-3; maybe TRBD2 (5 bases). Germline CDR1 is SEHNR and CDR2 is FQNEAQ (reference sequence). The CDR3 extends over 13 amino acids. V lost 5 bases and J lost 5, with 11 bases in between. CDR3 nucleotide sequence: TGTGCCAGCAGCATAGATCGGGGAGATACGCAGTATTTT. This codes for CASSIDRGDTQYF.

The CDR3 protein is CASSSPGPLVWSPLHF. The CDR3 DNA is TGTGCCAGCAGTTCCCCGGGACCGCTGGTCTGGTCACCCCTCCACTTT. This rearrangement joins TRBV27 to TRBJ1-6; D might be TRBD1 (5 bases). The CDR3 length is 16 residues. V was trimmed by 4 bases and J by 10 bases, leaving 20 bases between them. Germline values: CDR1 MNHEY, CDR2 SMNVEV (reference sequence).

The chain uses TRBV11-2 and TRBJ2-1; 7 bases match TRBD1. Trimming took 5 bases from V and 0 from J; bases not matched to a gene: 7. CDR3 length: 16 residues. The germline CDR1 and CDR2 sequences are SGHAT and FQNNGV. CDR3 nucleotides: TGTGCCAGCAGCCCTAAAAGGGACAGCTCCTACAATGAGCAGTTCTTC. Its translation: CASSPKRDSSYNEQFF.

This clone was seen a handful of times. Other DNA sequences within the sample encode an identical CDR3. This sequence joins TRBV11-2 and TRBJ2-2; D gene unclear. The germline gives CDR1 SGHAT, CDR2 FQNNGV. With 5 bases removed from V and 4 bases from J, the gap between germline ends came to 5 bases. The CDR3 loop spans 12 amino acids. Here the CDR3 reads CASSPSTGELFF. CDR3 in DNA: TGTGCCAGCAGCCCAAGCACCGGGGAGCTGTTTTTT.

V is TRBV28 and J is TRBJ1-1; possibly TRBD1 for D (5 bases). This CDR3 comprises 15 residues. Germline V CDR1 and CDR2: MDHEN, SYDVKM. Deletions cut 3 bases from V and 1 base from J, with 12 bases between. The CDR3 coding sequence is TGTGCCAGCAGTTTCCCCAGTCAGGGGAACACTGAAGCTTTCTTT. It encodes CASSFPSQGNTEAFF.

This rearrangement joins TRBV7-8 to TRBJ2-2; possible D gene TRBD1, 5 bases. With 0 bases removed from V and 7 bases from J, the gap between germline ends came to 18 bases. Germline CDR1 and CDR2: SGHVS and FQNEAQ. CDR3 length: 17 amino acids. CDR3: CASSLAQGQIGLGELFF. Here the CDR3 DNA reads TGTGCCAGCAGCTTAGCGCAGGGCCAAATTGGCCTCGGGGAGCTGTTTTTT.

The chain has TRBV9 and TRBJ1-2; D possibly corresponds to TRBD1 (6 bases). In germline, CDR1 is SGDLS, CDR2 YYNGEE. Trimming stripped 4 bases from V and 1 base from J, with 23 bases between. The CDR3 length is 18 residues. In DNA, the CDR3 is TGTGCCAGCAGCTCATATCAAACCCTCCAGGGGAGTAACTATGGCTACACCTTC. It yields the protein CASSSYQTLQGSNYGYTF.

The chain has TRBV15 and TRBJ2-3, with TRBD2 identical over 12 bases. V gave up 5 bases and J gave up 3 bases; unmatched junction bases: 9. Germline V gives CDR1 LNHNV, CDR2 YYDKDF (reference sequence). The CDR3 totals 17 residues. The CDR3 loop reads CATSDPRGTSGTDTQYF. For the CDR3, the DNA is TGTGCCACCAGCGACCCCCGTGGGACTAGCGGGACAGATACGCAGTATTTT.

The V call is TRBV5-1, the J call TRBJ1-6; TRBD1 matches at 8 bases. Trimming cost V 0 bases and J 7 bases; bases outside gene matches: 3. Looked up from germline, CDR1 is SGHRS and CDR2 is YFSETQ. The CDR3 runs 15 residues. The CDR3 DNA follows: TGCGCCAGCAGCTTGGCCGACAGGGGAAATTCACCCCTCCACTTT. Translation gives CASSLADRGNSPLHF. Drawing the rest from reference TRBV5-1 and TRBJ1-6, the complete variable domain is KAGVTQTPRYLIKTRGQQVTLSCSPISGHRSVSWYQQTPGQGLQFLFEYFSETQRNKGNFPGRFSGRQFSNSRSEMNVSTLELGDSALYLCASSLADRGNSPLHFGNGTRLTVT.

This clone is a singleton in its sample. J is TRBJ2-7 and V is TRBV21-1. TRBV21-1 counts as a pseudogene. The CDR3 extends over 11 amino acids. As DNA, the CDR3 is TGTGCCAGCAGGAAAATATACGCGCAGTACTTC. Translated: CASRKIYAQYF.

This clone was found once. Other DNA sequences in the same sample also yield this CDR3. The gene calls are TRBV28 and TRBJ2-7, with 7 positions matching TRBD1. The V segment lost 3 bases and the J segment 1 base; nucleotides outside the gene matches: 0. This CDR3 has 13 amino acids. The V gene's germline CDR1 is MDHEN and CDR2 SYDVKM. In DNA, the CDR3 is TGTGCCAGCAGTTTGGGACAGTCCTACGAGCAGTACTTC. Its protein is CASSLGQSYEQYF.

The chain couples TRBV2 to TRBJ2-7, with TRBD2 matching 8 bases. CDR3 length: 13 amino acids. With V trimmed by 7 bases and J by 5 bases, 7 bases remained unmatched. The V gene's germline CDR1 is SNHLY and CDR2 FYNNEI. CDR3 nucleotide sequence: TGTGCCAGCAAGGGACTAGTTCGCGACGAGCAGTACTTC. This sequence encodes CASKGLVRDEQYF.

In its sample, this clone was seen once. The genes are TRBV18 and TRBJ2-2, with D uncertain. The germline CDR1 and CDR2 sequences are KGHSH and LQKENI. Deletions cut 3 bases from V and 7 bases from J, with 9 bases between. CDR3 length: 13 amino acids. CDR3 in DNA: TGTGCCAGCTCACCGGAAGGGAACGGGGAGCTGTTTTTT. Encoded protein: CASSPEGNGELFF.

The chain is built from TRBV2 and TRBJ2-7; 14 bases match TRBD2. Unmatched junction bases numbered 6, after V lost 6 bases and J lost 5 bases. This CDR3 comprises 15 residues. Germline V gene data show CDR1 as SNHLY and CDR2 as FYNNEI. The CDR3 protein is CASSPGLAGGHEQYF. The CDR3, as DNA: TGTGCCAGCAGCCCCGGACTAGCGGGAGGCCACGAGCAGTACTTC.

The chain links TRBV29-1 to TRBJ1-2; D gene uncertain. Per germline, CDR1 SQVTM and CDR2 ANQGSEA. Between the trimmed V and J ends, which lost 5 bases and 1 base, there was a span of 8 bases. The CDR3 spans 12 residues. The CDR3 DNA reads as TGCAGCGTTTGGGAGGGTAACTATGGCTACACCTTC. Protein: CSVWEGNYGYTF.